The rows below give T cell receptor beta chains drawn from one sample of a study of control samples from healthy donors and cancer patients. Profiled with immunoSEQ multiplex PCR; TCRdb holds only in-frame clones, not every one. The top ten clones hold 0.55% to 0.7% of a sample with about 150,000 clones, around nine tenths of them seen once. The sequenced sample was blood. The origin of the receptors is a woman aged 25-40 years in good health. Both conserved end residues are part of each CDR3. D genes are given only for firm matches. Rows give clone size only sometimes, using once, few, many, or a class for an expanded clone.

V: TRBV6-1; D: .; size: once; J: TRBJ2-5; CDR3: CASSEVVLGETQYF; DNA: TGTGCCAGCAGTGAAGTGGTGTTGGGAGAGACCCAGTACTTC
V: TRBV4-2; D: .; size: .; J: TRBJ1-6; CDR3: CASSQDAGTISGYNSPLHF; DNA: TGTGCCAGCAGCCAAGATGCAGGGACTATATCGGGCTATAATTCACCCCTCCACTTT
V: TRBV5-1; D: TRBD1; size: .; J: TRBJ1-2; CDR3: CASTLTGANYGYTF; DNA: TGCGCCAGCACCCTGACAGGGGCCAACTATGGCTACACCTTC
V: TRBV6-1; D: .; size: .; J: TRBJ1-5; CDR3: CASSDPASNQPQHF; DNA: TGTGCCAGCAGTGATCCAGCGTCCAATCAGCCCCAGCATTTT
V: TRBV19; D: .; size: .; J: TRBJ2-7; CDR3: CASSIEWGVTYEQYF; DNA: TGTGCCAGTAGTATAGAATGGGGCGTTACCTACGAGCAGTACTTC
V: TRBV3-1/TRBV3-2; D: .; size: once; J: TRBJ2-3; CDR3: CASSPPGDSTDTQYF; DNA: TGTGCCAGCAGCCCCCCCGGAGACTCCACAGATACGCAGTATTTT
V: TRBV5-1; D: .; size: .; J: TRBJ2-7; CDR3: CASSDGRGSPYEQYF; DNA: TGCGCCAGCAGCGATGGCAGGGGCTCACCCTACGAGCAGTACTTC
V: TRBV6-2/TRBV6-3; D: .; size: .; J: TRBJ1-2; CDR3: CASSYSNLPGGYTF; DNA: TGTGCCAGCAGTTACTCGAACCTTCCGGGGGGCTACACCTTC
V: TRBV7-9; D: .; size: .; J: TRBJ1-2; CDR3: CASSPRGSGNGYTF; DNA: TGTGCCAGCAGCCCAAGGGGGTCGGGGAACGGCTACACCTTC
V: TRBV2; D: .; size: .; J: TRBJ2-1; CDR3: CASSEVRRTYNEQFF; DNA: TGTGCCAGCAGTGAAGTTCGGCGGACCTACAATGAGCAGTTCTTC
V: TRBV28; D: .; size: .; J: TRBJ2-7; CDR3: CASSLWEVTYEQYF; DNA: TGTGCCAGCAGTTTATGGGAGGTAACCTACGAGCAGTACTTC
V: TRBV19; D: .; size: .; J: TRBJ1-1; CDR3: CASSIDRRAFF; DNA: TGTGCCAGTAGTATAGACCGGCGCGCTTTCTTT
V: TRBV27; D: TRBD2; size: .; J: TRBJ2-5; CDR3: CASRVTSDQETQYF; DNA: TGTGCCAGCAGAGTCACTAGCGACCAAGAGACCCAGTACTTC
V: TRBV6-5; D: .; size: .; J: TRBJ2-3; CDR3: CATKRGFASTDTQYF; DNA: TGTGCCACCAAAAGAGGTTTCGCAAGCACAGATACGCAGTATTTT
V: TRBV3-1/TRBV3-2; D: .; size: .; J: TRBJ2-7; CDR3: CASSQDSGETYEQYF; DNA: TGTGCCAGCAGCCAAGATTCCGGGGAAACCTACGAGCAGTACTTC
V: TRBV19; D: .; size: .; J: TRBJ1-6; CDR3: CASSISLDGPRPLHF; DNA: TGTGCCAGTAGCATCTCTCTGGACGGGCCCCGACCCCTCCACTTT
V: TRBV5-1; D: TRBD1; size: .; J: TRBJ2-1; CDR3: CASSLAGTGGLDEQFF; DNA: TGCGCCAGCAGCTTGGCCGGGACAGGGGGCCTCGATGAGCAGTTCTTC
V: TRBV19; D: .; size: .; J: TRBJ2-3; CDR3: CASSLTGEGQYF; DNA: TGTGCCAGTAGTTTGACGGGAGAAGGGCAGTATTTT
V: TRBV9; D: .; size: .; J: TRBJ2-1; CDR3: CASSVASETYNEQFF; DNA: TGTGCCAGCAGCGTAGCCAGCGAAACCTACAATGAGCAGTTCTTC
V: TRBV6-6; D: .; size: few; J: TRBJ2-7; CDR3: CASSLGGNEYF; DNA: TGTGCCAGCAGTTTAGGCGGGAATGAGTACTTC
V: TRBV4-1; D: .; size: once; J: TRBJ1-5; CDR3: CASSPGVNQPQHF; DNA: TGCGCCAGCAGCCCGGGGGTTAATCAGCCCCAGCATTTT
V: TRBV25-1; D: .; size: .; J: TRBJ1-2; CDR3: CASSERTVGYGYTF; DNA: TGTGCCAGCAGTGAACGGACAGTGGGGTATGGCTACACCTTC
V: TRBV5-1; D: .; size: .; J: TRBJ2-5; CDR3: CASSPELGEETQYF; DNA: TGCGCCAGCAGCCCGGAGCTGGGCGAAGAGACCCAGTACTTC
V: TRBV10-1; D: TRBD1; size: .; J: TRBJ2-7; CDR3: CASSADREGAYEQYF; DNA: TGCGCCAGCAGTGCCGACAGGGAAGGAGCCTACGAGCAGTACTTC
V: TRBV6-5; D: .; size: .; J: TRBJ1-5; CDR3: CASSPQPLSNQPQHF; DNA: TGTGCCAGCAGCCCCCAGCCTCTTAGCAATCAGCCCCAGCATTTT
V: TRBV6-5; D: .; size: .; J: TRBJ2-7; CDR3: CASSYSDPGTGLGQYF; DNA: TGTGCCAGCAGTTACTCGGACCCCGGGACCGGCCTCGGGCAGTACTTC
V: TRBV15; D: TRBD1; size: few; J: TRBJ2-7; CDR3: CATSSGTGGSYEQYF; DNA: TGTGCCACCAGCAGCGGGACAGGTGGCTCCTACGAGCAGTACTTC
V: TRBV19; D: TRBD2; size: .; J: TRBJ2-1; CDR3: CASSIGRLLAGSSYNEQFF; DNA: TGTGCCAGTAGTATAGGGCGTCTACTAGCGGGGAGCTCCTACAATGAGCAGTTCTTC
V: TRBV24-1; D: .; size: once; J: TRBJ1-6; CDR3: CATSDPTEHNSPLHF; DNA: TGTGCCACCAGTGATCCTACAGAACATAATTCACCCCTCCACTTT
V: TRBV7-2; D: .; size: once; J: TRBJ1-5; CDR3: CASSLTGINQPQHF; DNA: TGTGCCAGCAGCTTAACCGGGATCAATCAGCCCCAGCATTTT
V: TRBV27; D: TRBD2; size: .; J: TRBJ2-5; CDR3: CASSLLASGTPYF; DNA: TGTGCCAGCAGTTTATTGGCTAGCGGGACCCCCTACTTC
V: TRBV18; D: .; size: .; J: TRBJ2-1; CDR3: CASSPGLPPSSYNEQFF; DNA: TGTGCCAGCTCCCCGGGACTCCCCCCGAGCTCCTACAATGAGCAGTTCTTC
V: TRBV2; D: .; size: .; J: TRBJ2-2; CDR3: CASSGTTANTGELFF; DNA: TGTGCCAGCAGTGGGACTACCGCGAACACCGGGGAGCTGTTTTTT
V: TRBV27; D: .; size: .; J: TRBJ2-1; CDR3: CASSPGPSNEQFF; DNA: TGTGCCAGCAGTCCGGGACCTTCGAATGAGCAGTTCTTC
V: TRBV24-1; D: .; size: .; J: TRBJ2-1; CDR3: CATSGISESSYNEQFF; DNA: TGTGCCACCAGCGGGATTAGTGAGAGCTCCTACAATGAGCAGTTCTTC
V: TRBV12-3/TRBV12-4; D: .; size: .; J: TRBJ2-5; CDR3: CASSLVGVETQYF; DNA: TGTGCCAGCAGTTTAGTGGGCGTGGAGACCCAGTACTTC
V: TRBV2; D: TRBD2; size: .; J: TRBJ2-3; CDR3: CASSETAGRTDTQYF; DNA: TGTGCCAGCAGTGAAACAGCGGGACGGACAGATACGCAGTATTTT
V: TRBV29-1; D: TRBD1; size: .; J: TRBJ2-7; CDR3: CSVSGQGIYEQYF; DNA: TGCAGCGTTAGCGGACAGGGGATCTACGAGCAGTACTTC
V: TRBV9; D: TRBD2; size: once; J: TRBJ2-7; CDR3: CASSYGTSGSWEQYF; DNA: TGTGCCAGCAGCTACGGGACTAGCGGGAGCTGGGAGCAGTACTTC
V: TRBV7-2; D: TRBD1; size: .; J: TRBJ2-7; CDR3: CASSITGQAGYEQYF; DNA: TGTGCCAGCAGCATCACGGGACAGGCGGGGTACGAGCAGTACTTC
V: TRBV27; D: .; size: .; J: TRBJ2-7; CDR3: CASSLSPIVSHLWGYEQYF; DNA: TGTGCCAGCAGTTTATCGCCCATAGTGTCCCACCTTTGGGGTTACGAGCAGTACTTC
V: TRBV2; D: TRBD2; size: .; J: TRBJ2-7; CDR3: CASSLGGLASGEQYF; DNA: TGTGCCAGCAGTCTAGGGGGACTAGCGTCGGGGGAGCAGTACTTC
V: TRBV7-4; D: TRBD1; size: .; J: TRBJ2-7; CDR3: CASSLNRAGTGKLAYEQYF; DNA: TGTGCCAGCAGCTTAAATAGGGCCGGGACAGGGAAACTTGCCTACGAGCAGTACTTC
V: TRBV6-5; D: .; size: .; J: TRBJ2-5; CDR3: CASSYLLGEETQYF; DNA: TGTGCCAGCAGTTACCTCCTAGGGGAAGAGACCCAGTACTTC
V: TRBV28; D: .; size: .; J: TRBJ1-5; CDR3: CASSLGTLGNQPQHF; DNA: TGTGCCAGCAGTCTGGGAACCCTTGGCAATCAGCCCCAGCATTTT
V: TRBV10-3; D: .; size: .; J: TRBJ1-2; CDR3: CAISESSTNYGYTF; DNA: TGTGCCATCAGTGAGTCTTCCACCAACTATGGCTACACCTTC
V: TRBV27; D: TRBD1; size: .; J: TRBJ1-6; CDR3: CASSLSTGGNSPLHF; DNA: TGTGCCAGCAGTTTATCGACAGGGGGGAATTCACCCCTCCACTTT
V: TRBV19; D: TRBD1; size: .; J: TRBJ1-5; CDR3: CASSRGVGSNQPQHF; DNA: TGTGCCAGTTCCAGGGGGGTAGGTAGCAATCAGCCCCAGCATTTT
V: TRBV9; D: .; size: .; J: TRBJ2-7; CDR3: CASSTRTPPYEQYF; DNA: TGTGCCAGCAGCACACGGACTCCTCCATACGAGCAGTACTTC
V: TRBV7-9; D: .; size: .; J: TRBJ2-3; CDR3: CASSLALGSSTDTQYF; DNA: TGTGCCAGCAGCTTAGCGCTGGGGTCTAGCACAGATACGCAGTATTTT